This T cell receptor (beta chain) was observed in a study of OX40 agonist ivuxolimab in advanced cancers. As for the study in general: The study gave patients intravenous ivuxolimab at 0.01 to 10 mg/kg every 2 weeks. Study results and limitations: Still undetermined is the antigen specificity of the expanded peripheral T cells.

A remark on this clone: What it recognizes is unknown.

Profiled with immunoSEQ multiplex PCR; TCRdb holds only in-frame clones, not every one. The sample lists 45,000 to 50,000 clones; more than 70% were seen once. CDR3 length: 17 residues. Trimming cost V 1 base and J 6 bases, with 21 bases left between them. Germline CDR1 and CDR2: MGHRA and YSYEKL. Autoimmune disease history or systemic immunosuppression meant exclusion. The sampling schedule covered blood at baseline, cycle 4 day 1, and cycle 7 day 1. The clonotype originates from an adult with an advanced solid tumor such as melanoma, head and neck, liver or kidney cancer. This specimen was CD4+ or CD8+ T cells sorted from blood, taken in a trial of the OX40 agonist ivuxolimab. The chain joins TRBV4-1 to TRBJ1-1; a possible D gene is TRBD1 (5 bases). CDR3 DNA: TGCGCCAGCAGCCAAGCGGGGGTGGAAGGGGTCCGATCTGAAGCTTTCTTT. As protein: CASSQAGVEGVRSEAFF.